These 2 T cell receptor beta chains were all obtained from the same sample, sequenced in a study of T cells after yellow fever vaccination. In TCRdb, the 5' RACE reads were re-called with MiXCR into one record per CDR3 protein. The data show 150,000 or so distinct CDR3 sequences, around 7% seen once. The specimen comprised CD4+ T cells sorted from PBMCs, sampled 4 to 5 days after the first yellow fever vaccination. Every receptor here comes from a man aged 18-30 years who received the YFV17D yellow fever vaccine.

This clonotype was seen repeatedly, ten times or more. The genes are TRBV5-4 and TRBJ2-5, with 8 nucleotides matching TRBD1. This CDR3 comprises 14 residues. V was pared by 0 bases and J by 9 bases, with 7 bases of the junction left unmatched. Germline V CDR1 and CDR2: SGHNT, YYREEE (reference sequence). In DNA form, the CDR3 reads TGTGCCAGCAGCTTGGCGGGACAGGTTGGGGCCCAGTACTTC. This encodes CASSLAGQVGAQYF.

This clonotype showed up many times. The chain carries TRBV5-1 and TRBJ1-2; TRBD1 matches 7 bases. This CDR3 region has 14 residues. The trim removed 4 bases at V and 5 bases at J, leaving 8 bases unmatched. Germline loops: CDR1 SGHRS, CDR2 YFSETQ. CDR3 DNA: TGCGCCAGCAGCGTAGAGCCGACAGGGTATGGCTACACCTTC. Translating it yields CASSVEPTGYGYTF.